The clone carrying this T cell receptor beta chain was counted between two and nine times. What it recognizes is unknown. This CDR3 comprises 17 residues. The ends lost 0 bases at V and 3 bases at J; junction bases unmatched: 6. CDR1 and CDR2 from the germline V gene are SEHNR and FQNEAQ (reference sequence). The data stem from a study of T cells after yellow fever vaccination. Overall study findings and caveats: A limited proportion of clonotypes was detected within both the CD4 and CD8 compartments. Contaminating bulk clonotypes could be abundant in FACS-sorted repertoires.

TCRdb reanalysed the 5' RACE reads using MiXCR and keeps one entry per CDR3 protein. Of around 200,000 distinct CDR3 sequences listed, 9.5% to 11% were seen once; the top ten hold approximately 34%. This chain joins TRBV7-9 and TRBJ2-1; 9 bases map to TRBD2. The material sequenced was CD8+ T cells sorted from PBMCs, taken 15 days after the yellow fever booster vaccination. The clonotype comes from a young man who received the YFV17D yellow fever vaccine. The CDR3 DNA sequence: TGTGCCAGCAGCTTAGCGCACCTAGCGGGGTTCTACAATGAGCAGTTCTTC. Its translation: CASSLAHLAGFYNEQFF.